This record looks at one T cell receptor (beta chain) sequence and its context. This entry is derived from a study of blood T cell repertoires in COVID-19. Study at large: The analysed material was cDNA or gDNA that came from T cells, B-cell-depleted T cells, or PBMCs.

There are 16 residues in the CDR3. V was cut by 3 bases and J by 0 bases, with 13 bases left in between. Germline CDR1 and CDR2: SGDLS and YYNGEE. Profiled with immunoSEQ multiplex PCR; TCRdb holds only in-frame clones, not every one. The data hold about 160,000 clones, with around 87% observed a single time. This receptor was identified in a woman aged 65 to 85 with COVID-19, enrolled during active disease. Sequenced material: peripheral blood. The chain couples TRBV9 to TRBJ2-1; D gene unclear. The CDR3 reads CASSATPKSSYNEQFF. The DNA for the CDR3 is TGTGCCAGCAGCGCTACCCCAAAGAGCTCCTACAATGAGCAGTTCTTC.